Here is one T cell receptor (beta chain) with its context. Its antigen is still unknown. The sample belongs to a study of vaccination effects on CD4 cells after COVID-19. Overall study results and limits: The authors studied few convalescent patients and collected no early post-infection timepoints.

Method: immunoSEQ multiplex PCR; TCRdb's copy keeps in-frame clones and lacks some. Altogether 55,000 to 65,000 clones are present, roughly 79% being singletons, with the ten largest covering about 2.5%. CD4+ T cells specific for antigen were expanded with viral peptide pools by the ViraFEST assay before sequencing. Cultured cells yielded isolated CD4+ T cells after 10 to 11 days. It was with around 10 IU/ml IL-2 and around 10 ug/ml peptides that a few million PBMC per well were cultured. The source material was CD4+ T cells from PBMCs cultured with HCoV-229E spike peptides, sampled before COVID-19 vaccination. This clonotype was obtained from a human donor who received a COVID-19 vaccine.

The CDR3 region has the DNA TGTGCCACCACAGAGGGGGTCTGGGGGGATGAGCAGTTCTTC. Amino acid sequence: CATTEGVWGDEQFF. V is TRBV11-2 and J is TRBJ2-1; either TRBD1 or TRBD2 may supply D (6 bases each). CDR3 length: 14 residues. V lost 10 bases and J lost 8, with 21 bases in between. The germline CDR1 and CDR2 sequences are SGHAT and FQNNGV.